A selection of T cell receptor beta chains follows, all from one sample in a study of T cell repertoires in cytomegalovirus infection. TCRdb redid the calling of the reads with MiXCR, one entry per CDR3 protein. The sample holds about 740,000 distinct CDR3 sequences, 35% to 45% seen once. The sequenced sample was PBMCs. These receptors were taken from a human donor in good health (CMV status not recorded). Some clones in this sample may be carry-over from other donors' samples. CDR3s include the opening cysteine and the closing phenylalanine or tryptophan. D genes are given only for firm matches. Clone size, where shown, is once, few, many, or a class for clones that have expanded.

CDR3: CASSGGRNTEAFF
DNA: TGTGCCAGCAGTGGGGGACGAAACACTGAAGCTTTCTTT
length: 13
D: .
V: TRBV12-3/TRBV12-4
J: TRBJ1-1
size: many

CDR3: CASTRRGSYNEQFF
DNA: TGTGCCAGTACCCGCAGGGGGTCCTACAATGAGCAGTTCTTC
length: 14
D: TRBD1
V: TRBV19
J: TRBJ2-1
size: .

CDR3: CATRLAGMGGNEQFF
DNA: TGCGCCACAAGACTAGCGGGGATGGGCGGCAATGAGCAGTTCTTC
length: 15
D: TRBD2
V: TRBV5-1
J: TRBJ2-1
size: few

CDR3: CASSLNPGTPEYNEQFF
DNA: TGTGCCAGCAGCTTAAATCCCGGGACACCAGAATACAATGAGCAGTTCTTC
length: 17
D: .
V: TRBV6-6
J: TRBJ2-1
size: few

CDR3: CASSYGGEDYEQYF
DNA: TGTGCCAGCAGTTACGGGGGGGAAGACTACGAGCAGTACTTC
length: 14
D: TRBD2
V: TRBV6-5
J: TRBJ2-7
size: .

CDR3: CASSLTTGRNEQFF
DNA: TGTGCCAGCAGTTTAACGACAGGGAGAAATGAGCAGTTCTTC
length: 14
D: TRBD1
V: TRBV27
J: TRBJ2-1
size: few

CDR3: CASAGTSTETQYF
DNA: TGCGCCAGCGCAGGGACTAGCACAGAGACCCAGTACTTC
length: 13
D: TRBD2
V: TRBV5-1
J: TRBJ2-5
size: .

CDR3: CASSPGRISNQPQHF
DNA: TGTGCCAGCAGCCCGGGACGGATTAGCAATCAGCCCCAGCATTTT
length: 15
D: .
V: TRBV7-8
J: TRBJ1-5
size: .

CDR3: CASSYLGQQNTEAFF
DNA: TGTGCCAGCAGTTACTTAGGACAGCAGAACACTGAAGCTTTCTTT
length: 15
D: .
V: TRBV6-8
J: TRBJ1-1
size: .

CDR3: CAIRPDSSLSNQPQHF
DNA: TGTGCCATCAGGCCGGACAGTTCCCTTAGCAATCAGCCCCAGCATTTT
length: 16
D: .
V: TRBV10-3
J: TRBJ1-5
size: .

CDR3: CASGPGGGHGYTF
DNA: TGTGCCAGCGGCCCAGGGGGTGGTCATGGCTACACCTTC
length: 13
D: TRBD1
V: TRBV7-3
J: TRBJ1-2
size: .

CDR3: CASSLGGAEFF
DNA: TGTGCCAGCAGCCTGGGGGGGGCGGAATTCTTC
length: 11
D: .
V: TRBV28
J: TRBJ2-1
size: .

CDR3: CSSRQKGVAGGFEQFF
DNA: TGTTCCAGCAGACAGAAGGGAGTAGCGGGAGGATTTGAGCAGTTCTTC
length: 16
D: TRBD2
V: TRBV4-2
J: TRBJ2-1
size: .

CDR3: CASSPTGGRPQHF
DNA: TGCGCCAGCAGCCCGACAGGGGGAAGGCCCCAGCATTTT
length: 13
D: TRBD1
V: TRBV5-1
J: TRBJ1-5
size: .

CDR3: CASSISGGAGDTQYF
DNA: TGTGCCAGCAGTATTAGCGGGGGGGCTGGAGATACGCAGTATTTT
length: 15
D: TRBD2
V: TRBV12-3/TRBV12-4
J: TRBJ2-3
size: .

CDR3: CAWSVFGGDTGELFF
DNA: TGTGCCTGGAGTGTATTCGGGGGGGACACCGGGGAGCTGTTTTTT
length: 15
D: TRBD2
V: TRBV30
J: TRBJ2-2
size: .